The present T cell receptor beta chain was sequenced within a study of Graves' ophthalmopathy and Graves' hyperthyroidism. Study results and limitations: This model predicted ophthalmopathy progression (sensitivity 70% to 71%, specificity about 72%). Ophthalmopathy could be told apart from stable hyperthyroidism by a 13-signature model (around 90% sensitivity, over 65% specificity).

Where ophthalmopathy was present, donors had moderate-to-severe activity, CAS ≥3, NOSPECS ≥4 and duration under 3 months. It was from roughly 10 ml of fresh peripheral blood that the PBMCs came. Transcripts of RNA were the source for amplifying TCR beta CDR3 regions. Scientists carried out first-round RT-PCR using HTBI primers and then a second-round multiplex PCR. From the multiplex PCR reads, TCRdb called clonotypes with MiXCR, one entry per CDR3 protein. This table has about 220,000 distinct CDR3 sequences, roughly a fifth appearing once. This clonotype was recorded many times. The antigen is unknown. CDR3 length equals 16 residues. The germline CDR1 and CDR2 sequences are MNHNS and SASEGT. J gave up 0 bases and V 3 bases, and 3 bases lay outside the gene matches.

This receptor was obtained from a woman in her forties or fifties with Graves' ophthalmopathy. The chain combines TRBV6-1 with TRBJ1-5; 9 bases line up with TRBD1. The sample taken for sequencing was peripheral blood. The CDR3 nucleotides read TGTGCCAGCAGTGACCAGGACAGGGGTAGCAATCAGCCCCAGCATTTT. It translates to CASSDQDRGSNQPQHF.